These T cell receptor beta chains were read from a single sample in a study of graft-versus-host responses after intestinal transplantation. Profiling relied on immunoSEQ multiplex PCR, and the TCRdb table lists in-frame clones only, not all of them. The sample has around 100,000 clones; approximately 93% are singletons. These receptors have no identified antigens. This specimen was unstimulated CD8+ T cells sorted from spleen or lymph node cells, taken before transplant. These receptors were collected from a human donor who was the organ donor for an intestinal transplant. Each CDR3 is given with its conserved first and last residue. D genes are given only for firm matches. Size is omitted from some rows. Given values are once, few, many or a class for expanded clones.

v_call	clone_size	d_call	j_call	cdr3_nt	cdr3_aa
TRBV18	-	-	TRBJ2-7	TGTGCCAGCTCACCCGGACCGACCTACGAGCAGTACTTC	CASSPGPTYEQYF
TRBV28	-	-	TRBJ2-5	TGTGCCAGCAGGGACTGGGGGGAGACCCAGTACTTC	CASRDWGETQYF
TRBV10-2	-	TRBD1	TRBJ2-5	TGCGCCAGCTCGGTTAGGGGGCCCGAAGAGACCCAGTACTTC	CASSVRGPEETQYF
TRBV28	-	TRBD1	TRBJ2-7	TGTGCCAGCAGTTTGGCCGGGACAGGCGCCTACGAGCAGTACTTC	CASSLAGTGAYEQYF
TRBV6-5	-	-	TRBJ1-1	TGTGCCAGCAGTTACGCTCCGAACACTGAAGCTTTCTTT	CASSYAPNTEAFF
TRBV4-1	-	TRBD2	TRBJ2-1	TGCGCCAGCAGCTTCACGGGACTAGCGGGCACCTACAATGAGCAGTTCTTC	CASSFTGLAGTYNEQFF
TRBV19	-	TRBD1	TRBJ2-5	TGTGCCAGTAGTATGAGAGGGGGCGCAGGGGAGACCCAGTACTTC	CASSMRGGAGETQYF
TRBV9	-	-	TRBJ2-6	TGTGCCAGCAGCGTAGCTCGGGACTCTGGGGCCAACGTCCTGACTTTC	CASSVARDSGANVLTF
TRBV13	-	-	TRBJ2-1	TGTGCCAGCAGCCCACGCGCCGGTCAGGGGAGGAATGAGCAGTTCTTC	CASSPRAGQGRNEQFF
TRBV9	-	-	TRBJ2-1	TGTGCCAGCAGCGTAGCCCAGGGGGGGCAGTTCTTC	CASSVAQGGQFF
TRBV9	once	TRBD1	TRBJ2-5	TGTGCCAGCAGCGAAACGGGGACAGACGAAGAGACCCAGTACTTC	CASSETGTDEETQYF
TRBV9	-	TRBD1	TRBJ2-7	TGTGCCAGCAGCCCCCAGGGACAGGTCTCCAGTAACGAGCAGTACTTC	CASSPQGQVSSNEQYF
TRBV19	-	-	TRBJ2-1	TGTGCCAGTAGTATGAGGGCCCCAAATGAGCAGTTCTTC	CASSMRAPNEQFF
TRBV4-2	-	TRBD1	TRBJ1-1	TGTGCCAGCAGCCAAGATCCCGCCGGGACAGGGTATAACACTGAAGCTTTCTTT	CASSQDPAGTGYNTEAFF
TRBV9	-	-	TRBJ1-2	TGTGCCAGCAGCGTAGAAGCCCAGGATGGCTACACCTTC	CASSVEAQDGYTF
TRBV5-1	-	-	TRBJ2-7	TGCGCCAGCAGCATTACCAGAGGGCCCTACGAGCAGTACTTC	CASSITRGPYEQYF
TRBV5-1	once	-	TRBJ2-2	TGCGCCAGCAGCTTGGGGGGCCGGGAGCTGTTTTTT	CASSLGGRELFF
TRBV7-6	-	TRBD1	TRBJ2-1	TGTGCCAGCAGCTTAGAGTCTTGGACAGGGTACAATGAGCAGTTCTTC	CASSLESWTGYNEQFF
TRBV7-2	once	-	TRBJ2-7	TGTGCCAGCAGCTTCGTAACAGGGCCCTCCTACGAGCAGTACTTC	CASSFVTGPSYEQYF
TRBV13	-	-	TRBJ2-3	TGTGCCAGCAGCTTAAGGGTGGATACGCAGTATTTT	CASSLRVDTQYF
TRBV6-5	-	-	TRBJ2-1	TGTGCCAGCGGGCCTTACAATGAGCAGTTCTTC	CASGPYNEQFF
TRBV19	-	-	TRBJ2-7	TGTGCCAGTCGAGACTTAGCGTCCTCCTACGAGCAGTACTTC	CASRDLASSYEQYF
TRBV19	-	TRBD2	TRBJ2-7	TGTGCCAGTAGTATCAGACTAGCACTAGACTACGAGCAGTACTTC	CASSIRLALDYEQYF
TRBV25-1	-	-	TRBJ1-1	TGTGCCAGCAGTGAATCAATGAACACTGAAGCTTTCTTT	CASSESMNTEAFF
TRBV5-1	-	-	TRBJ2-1	TGCGCCAGCAGCCCCCCGGACGGGAGCTCCTACAATGAGCAGTTCTTC	CASSPPDGSSYNEQFF
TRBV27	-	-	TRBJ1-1	TGTGCCAGCAGTTCCCTCCCACAGGGACTCACTGAAGCTTTCTTT	CASSSLPQGLTEAFF
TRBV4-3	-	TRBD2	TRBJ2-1	TGCGCCAGCAGCCAGGGACTATCGGTAGTTTACAATGAGCAGTTCTTC	CASSQGLSVVYNEQFF
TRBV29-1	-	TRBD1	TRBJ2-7	TGCAGCGTTGCGCCGGGACAGGGGTACGAGCAGTACTTC	CSVAPGQGYEQYF
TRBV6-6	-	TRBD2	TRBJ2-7	TGTGCCAGCAGTCTAGCGGGGGGTGAGTACGAGCAGTACTTC	CASSLAGGEYEQYF
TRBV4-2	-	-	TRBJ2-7	TGTGCCAGCAGCCAACCTTACGAGCAGTACTTC	CASSQPYEQYF
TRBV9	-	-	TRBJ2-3	TGTGCCAGCAGCGTAGAGGGACTCACAGATACGCAGTATTTT	CASSVEGLTDTQYF
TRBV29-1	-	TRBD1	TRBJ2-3	TGCAGCGCTACCTCGGGACAGCCTAGCACAGATACGCAGTATTTT	CSATSGQPSTDTQYF
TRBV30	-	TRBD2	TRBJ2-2	TGTGCCTGGAGTATAGCGGGAGTAACCGGGGAGCTGTTTTTT	CAWSIAGVTGELFF
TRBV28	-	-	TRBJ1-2	TGTGCCAGCAGTTTATACAGCACTAACTATGGCTACACCTTC	CASSLYSTNYGYTF
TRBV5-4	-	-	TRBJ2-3	TGTGCCAGCAGCTTGGCCGAGGGGCGGCTTAGCACAGATACGCAGTATTTT	CASSLAEGRLSTDTQYF
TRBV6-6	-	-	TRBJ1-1	TGTGCCAGCAGTTTAGGGATCACTGAAGCTTTCTTT	CASSLGITEAFF
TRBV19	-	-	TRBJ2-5	TGTGCCAGTAGTATAGATCACGCAGGACAAGGCATAAACTTC	CASSIDHAGQGINF
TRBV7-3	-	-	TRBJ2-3	TGTGCCAGCAGCTTAGGATTGTCCCGGCCAGATACGCAGTATTTT	CASSLGLSRPDTQYF
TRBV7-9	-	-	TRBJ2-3	TGTGCCAGCAGCTTAGCCTCTAATCTAGAGGATACGCAGTATTTT	CASSLASNLEDTQYF
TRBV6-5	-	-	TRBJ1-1	TGTGCCAGCAGTTACGCGGTGAGAGGTGAAGCTTTCTTT	CASSYAVRGEAFF